Many counts were recorded for the clone carrying this TCR beta chain. What it binds is unknown. TCRdb recomputed calls from the 5' RACE reads with MiXCR, one row per CDR3 protein. The sample consists of 250,000 to 300,000 distinct CDR3 sequences, 15% to 20% of them appearing once. Germline V CDR1 and CDR2: SGHAT, FQNNGV. Trimming took 2 bases from V and 1 from J, leaving 6 bases between them. CDR3 length equals 14 residues. These data come from a study of T-cell memory formation after mild COVID-19. Across the study: Among the donors, TCR clusters were largely specific to each donor.

Study-wide results and caveats: Cross-reactive memory seemingly joined, as some responding clones were found in pre-infection memory.

This chain connects TRBV11-2 to TRBJ2-1, with D uncertain. The sequencing input was PBMCs or a T cell subset sorted from them (not recorded which). The receptor's source is a man aged 18 to 29 who had mild COVID-19 (a few samples of this study predate the infection). Cell type and time point are not known. The CDR3 region has the DNA TGTGCCAGCAGCTTAAGAGTTTCCTACAATGAGCAGTTCTTC. As protein: CASSLRVSYNEQFF.